Described below is a single T cell receptor beta chain sequence and its context. Its antigen remains unknown. These data originate in a study of OX40 agonist ivuxolimab in advanced cancers. In the study overall: It was ivuxolimab, an agonistic anti-OX40 (CD134) antibody, that patients were treated with.

V lost 4 bases to trimming and J lost 10 bases, with 22 bases between them. This CDR3 comprises 16 residues. CDR1 and CDR2 from the germline V gene are SEHNR and FQNEAQ (reference sequence). Libraries were prepared by immunoSEQ multiplex PCR; TCRdb keeps only in-frame clonotypes and omits some of them. Of fewer than 6,500 clones detected, about 73% appear once; the ten largest clones hold roughly three fifths. Study conclusions and caveats: In the expanded peripheral T cells, antigen specificity was never determined.

This TCR was sampled from an adult with an advanced solid tumor such as melanoma, head and neck, liver or kidney cancer. The chain recombines TRBV7-9 with TRBJ1-4, with D tentatively TRBD1 (5 bases). The material was CD4+ or CD8+ T cells sorted from blood, obtained in a trial of the OX40 agonist ivuxolimab. The CDR3 here is CASSSRVTGRGGKLFF. CDR3 nucleotides: TGTGCCAGCAGCTCTAGAGTGACGGGACGAGGAGGAAAACTGTTTTTT. The variable domain in full, completed from reference TRBV7-9 and TRBJ1-4, reads DTGVSQNPRHKITKRGQNVTFRCDPISEHNRLYWYRQTLGQGPEFLTYFQNEAQLEKSRLLSDRFSAERPKGSFSTLEIQRTEQGDSAMYLCASSSRVTGRGGKLFFGSGTQLSVL.